Following are 23 T cell receptor beta chains from one sample sequenced in a study of PD-L1 blockade in urothelial cancer. Here immunoSEQ multiplex PCR was the method, and the copy in TCRdb shows in-frame clones only, minus some. Of under 150,000 clones in the sample, roughly 89% were seen once. Time point meaning: peripheral blood 6 weeks after treatment start. The specimen comprised PBMCs, sampled around atezolizumab (anti-PD-L1) treatment. These TCRs come from a man between 60 and 75 years old with urothelial cancer.

The gene calls are TRBV2 and TRBJ1-2, with D perhaps TRBD1 (5 bases). Trimming took 7 bases from V and 2 from J, leaving 11 bases between them. Germline lookup yields CDR1 SNHLY and CDR2 FYNNEI. CDR3 size: 13 residues. The CDR3 is CASNSGPNYGYTF. As DNA, the CDR3 is TGTGCCAGCAATTCAGGGCCCAACTATGGCTACACCTTC.

The V gene is TRBV5-1, the J gene TRBJ1-1, with D tentatively TRBD1 (6 bases). Germline V gene data show CDR1 as SGHRS and CDR2 as YFSETQ. The germline V and J ends were trimmed by 0 bases and 6 bases, with 15 bases remaining between them. CDR3 length: 15 amino acids. Here the CDR3 DNA reads TGCGCCAGCAGCTTGGACTGGGGCAGGGGCTCTGAAGCTTTCTTT. Protein product: CASSLDWGRGSEAFF. The whole variable domain, remainder taken from reference TRBV5-1 and TRBJ1-1, is KAGVTQTPRYLIKTRGQQVTLSCSPISGHRSVSWYQQTPGQGLQFLFEYFSETQRNKGNFPGRFSGRQFSNSRSEMNVSTLELGDSALYLCASSLDWGRGSEAFFGQGTRLTVV.

There are a few counts of this clone. The V and J genes are TRBV14 and TRBJ2-1; D ambiguous. This CDR3 is 16 amino acids long. V was shortened by 1 base and J by 0 bases, with 10 bases between the two germline ends. The germline V gene has CDR1 SGHDN and CDR2 FVKESK. CDR3 region: CASSQVTSSSYNEQFF. CDR3 nucleotide sequence: TGTGCCAGCAGCCAAGTAACGTCCAGCTCCTACAATGAGCAGTTCTTC.

The chain links TRBV6-5 to TRBJ1-1; 7 nucleotides match TRBD1. Germline loops: CDR1 MNHEY, CDR2 SVGAGI. The ends lost 5 bases at V and 6 bases at J; junction bases unmatched: 9. The CDR3 length is 14 residues. The chain's CDR3 is CASSVRQGNAEAFF. Written as DNA, the CDR3 is TGTGCCAGCAGTGTCCGACAGGGTAACGCTGAAGCTTTCTTT.

The chain employs TRBV7-9 and TRBJ2-1; TRBD2 matches at 10 bases. CDR1 and CDR2 (germline): SEHNR, FQNEAQ (reference sequence). Trimming cost V 5 bases and J 3 bases; bases outside gene matches: 10. This CDR3 contains 17 residues. The CDR3 loop is CASSALRRTSGYNEQFF. CDR3 DNA sequence: TGTGCCAGCAGCGCTCTTAGAAGGACTAGCGGCTACAATGAGCAGTTCTTC.

The gene calls are TRBV28 and TRBJ2-7; TRBD1 is a possible D gene (5 bases). Germline CDR1 and CDR2: MDHEN and SYDVKM. V was pared by 2 bases and J by 2 bases, with 7 bases between. The CDR3 has 13 residues. CDR3 nucleotides: TGTGCCAGCAGTTTACCAGGGACCTACGAGCAGTACTTC. Its protein is CASSLPGTYEQYF. The full variable domain, rest sourced from reference TRBV28 and TRBJ2-7, is DVKVTQSSRYLVKRTGEKVFLECVQDMDHENMFWYRQDPGLGLRLIYFSYDVKMKEKGDIPEGYSVSREKKERFSLILESASTNQTSMYLCASSLPGTYEQYFGPGTRLTVT.

This clone was seen once. The V call is TRBV11-2, the J call TRBJ2-7, with 11 bases identical to TRBD2. J gave up 5 bases and V 4 bases, and 7 bases lay outside the gene matches. The CDR3 consists of 15 residues. Germline lookup yields CDR1 SGHAT and CDR2 FQNNGV. This CDR3 is CASSWIAGGANEQYF. The CDR3 DNA follows: TGTGCCAGCAGCTGGATAGCGGGAGGGGCTAACGAGCAGTACTTC.

This chain connects TRBV5-6 to TRBJ1-2; D remains unclear. The CDR3 has 15 amino acids. Per the germline V gene, CDR1 is SGHDT and CDR2 is YYEEEE. Between the trimmed V and J ends, which lost 1 base and 4 bases, there was a span of 14 bases. The CDR3 DNA sequence: TGTGCCAGCAGCTTGAGTGACATCCTCATCTATGGCTACACCTTC. Encoded protein: CASSLSDILIYGYTF.

CDR3 nucleotide sequence: TGCGCCAGCAGCTTGGTTGGAGGTTCAGGAGATACGCAGTATTTT. This encodes CASSLVGGSGDTQYF. The rearrangement uses TRBV5-1 and TRBJ2-3; D is possibly TRBD2 (5 bases). The CDR3 has 15 residues. Germline loops: CDR1 SGHRS, CDR2 YFSETQ. Trimming cost V 0 bases and J 5 bases, with 13 bases left between them.

The chain is built from TRBV6-5 and TRBJ2-3, with 7 nucleotides matching TRBD1. The germline V gene encodes CDR1 MNHEY and CDR2 SVGAGI. The length of the CDR3 is 15 residues. After removal of 7 bases from V and 2 bases from J, the junction contained 9 bases not matched to a gene. DNA of the CDR3: TGTGCCAGCAAGCGCCGGGGACAGAACACAGATACGCAGTATTTT. This translates into CASKRRGQNTDTQYF.

The chain couples TRBV30 to TRBJ1-3; D gene unclear. Germline CDR1 reads GTSNPN; CDR2 reads SVGIG (reference sequence). Deletions cut 3 bases from V and 5 bases from J, with 14 bases between. This CDR3 is 14 amino acids long. The CDR3 DNA sequence: TGTGCCTGGAGCCAATCAGGAGGACGAAACACCATATATTTT. It translates to CAWSQSGGRNTIYF.

The V and J genes are TRBV5-1 and TRBJ2-7; 9 positions match TRBD2. V shed 2 bases, J shed 0 bases, and the junction held 3 bases outside the gene matches. The CDR3 runs 15 residues. Germline V gives CDR1 SGHRS, CDR2 YFSETQ. This chain's CDR3 is CASSLSGGLSYEQYF. CDR3 sequence (DNA): TGCGCCAGCAGCTTAAGCGGGGGGCTCTCCTACGAGCAGTACTTC.

The chain joins TRBV4-2 to TRBJ2-5; 7 positions agree with TRBD1. The germline V gene encodes CDR1 LGHNA and CDR2 YNFKEQ. V shed 1 base, J shed 2 bases, and the junction held 13 bases outside the gene matches. The CDR3 consists of 18 residues. The CDR3 loop reads CASSQGGQQGPYQETQYF. Written as DNA, the CDR3 is TGTGCCAGCAGCCAAGGGGGACAACAGGGGCCTTATCAAGAGACCCAGTACTTC.

The rearrangement joins TRBV27 to TRBJ2-7, with D possibly being TRBD1 (6 bases). Germline values: CDR1 MNHEY, CDR2 SMNVEV (reference sequence). The germline V and J ends were trimmed by 3 bases and 1 base, with 10 bases remaining between them. The CDR3 loop spans 14 amino acids. CDR3 residues: CASSFGTHSYEQYF. CDR3 nucleotide sequence: TGTGCCAGCAGTTTCGGGACACATTCCTACGAGCAGTACTTC.

The rearrangement joins TRBV27 to TRBJ1-1, with TRBD1 matching over 7 bases. This CDR3 is 14 amino acids long. With V trimmed by 3 bases and J by 5 bases, 6 bases remained unmatched. Germline V gene lookup returns CDR1 MNHEY and CDR2 SMNVEV (reference sequence). The CDR3 loop reads CASSLTGRRTEAFF. The CDR3 coding sequence is TGTGCCAGCAGTTTGACAGGGAGGAGAACTGAAGCTTTCTTT.

The chain recombines TRBV19 with TRBJ2-6; D may be TRBD1 (6 bases). The CDR3 runs 17 residues. Trimming stripped 3 bases from V and 0 bases from J, with 12 bases between. Germline-derived CDR1 and CDR2 are LNHDA and SQIVND (reference sequence). This CDR3 is CASSIVQDSSGANVLTF. The CDR3 DNA follows: TGTGCCAGTAGTATTGTCCAGGACAGCTCTGGGGCCAACGTCCTGACTTTC.

The chain is built from TRBV7-3 and TRBJ2-1, with D perhaps matching TRBD2 (6 bases). The CDR3 has 13 residues. V was pared by 5 bases and J by 5 bases, with 10 bases between. CDR1 SGHTA and CDR2 FQGTGA come from the germline V gene. The CDR3 nucleotides read TGTGCCAGCAGCGGCGGGACTCACAATGAGCAGTTCTTC. It translates to CASSGGTHNEQFF.

The chain employs TRBV5-5 and TRBJ2-7, with 10 bases matching TRBD2. V lost 0 bases and J lost 3; bases outside the gene matches: 3. The CDR3 runs to 15 residues. CDR1 is SGHKS and CDR2 is YYEKEE in the germline V gene (reference sequence). The CDR3 region has the DNA TGTGCCAGCAGCTTGGTGGCTAGCGGGAGCTACGAGCAGTACTTC. Translated, it gives CASSLVASGSYEQYF.

The rearrangement links TRBV18 to TRBJ1-5, with D possibly matching TRBD1 (6 bases). Looked up from germline, CDR1 is KGHSH and CDR2 is LQKENI. V was clipped by 2 bases and J by 8 bases, with 16 bases between them. This CDR3 has 15 residues. CDR3 bases: TGTGCCAGCTCACCATCACAGGGACGGGGAGAGCCCCAGCATTTT. Translating it yields CASSPSQGRGEPQHF.

This clone has more than one count but fewer than ten. The chain links TRBV28 to TRBJ1-1; D ambiguous. Germline assignment: CDR1 MDHEN and CDR2 SYDVKM. The CDR3 covers 11 residues. V was pared by 3 bases and J by 8 bases, with 7 bases between. CDR3 sequence (DNA): TGTGCCAGCAGTTTGGGGAGAGAAGCTTTCTTT. The encoded protein is CASSLGREAFF. Full variable domain (outside the CDR3, taken from reference TRBV28 and TRBJ1-1): DVKVTQSSRYLVKRTGEKVFLECVQDMDHENMFWYRQDPGLGLRLIYFSYDVKMKEKGDIPEGYSVSREKKERFSLILESASTNQTSMYLCASSLGREAFFGQGTRLTVV.

The rearrangement links TRBV18 to TRBJ2-7; 9 nucleotides align to TRBD2. The junction had 7 bases not matched to a gene; V was cut back by 1 base and J by 0 bases. Germline CDR1 is KGHSH and CDR2 is LQKENI. The CDR3 contains 17 residues. The CDR3 bases are TGTGCCAGCTCACCACTAAGACTAGCGGCGACCTCCTACGAGCAGTACTTC. This gives the protein CASSPLRLAATSYEQYF.

This chain joins TRBV7-9 and TRBJ2-1; 8 bases agree with TRBD2. Germline loops: CDR1 SEHNR, CDR2 FQNEAQ (reference sequence). The CDR3 has 17 amino acids. After removal of 1 base from V and 7 bases from J, the junction contained 12 bases not matched to a gene. The CDR3 sequence is CASSLELDWRGANEQFF. The CDR3 nucleotides are TGTGCCAGCAGCTTAGAATTAGATTGGCGGGGGGCAAATGAGCAGTTCTTC.

This sequence joins TRBV28 and TRBJ1-1; D gene unclear. Trimming stripped 9 bases from V and 5 bases from J, with 10 bases between. The CDR3 runs to 11 residues. Germline CDR1 reads MDHEN; CDR2 reads SYDVKM. The CDR3 is CASIHATEAFF. CDR3 DNA: TGTGCCAGTATACATGCAACTGAAGCTTTCTTT.